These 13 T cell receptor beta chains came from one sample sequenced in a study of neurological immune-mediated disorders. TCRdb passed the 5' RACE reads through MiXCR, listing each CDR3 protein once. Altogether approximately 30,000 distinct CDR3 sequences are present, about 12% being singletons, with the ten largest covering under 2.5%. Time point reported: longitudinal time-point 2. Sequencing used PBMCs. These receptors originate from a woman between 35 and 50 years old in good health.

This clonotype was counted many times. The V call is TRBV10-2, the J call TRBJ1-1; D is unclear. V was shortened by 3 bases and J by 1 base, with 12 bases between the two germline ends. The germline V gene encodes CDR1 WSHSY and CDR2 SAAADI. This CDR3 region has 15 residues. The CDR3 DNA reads TGCGCCAGCAGTGACGGGCAGGTGGGGAACACTGAAGCTTTCTTT. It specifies CASSDGQVGNTEAFF.

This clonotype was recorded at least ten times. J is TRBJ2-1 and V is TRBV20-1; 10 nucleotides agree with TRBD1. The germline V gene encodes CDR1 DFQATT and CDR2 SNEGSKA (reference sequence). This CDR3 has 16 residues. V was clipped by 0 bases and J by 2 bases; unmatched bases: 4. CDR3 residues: CSARDVGQGAYNEQFF. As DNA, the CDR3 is TGCAGTGCTAGAGATGTAGGACAGGGGGCCTACAATGAGCAGTTCTTC.

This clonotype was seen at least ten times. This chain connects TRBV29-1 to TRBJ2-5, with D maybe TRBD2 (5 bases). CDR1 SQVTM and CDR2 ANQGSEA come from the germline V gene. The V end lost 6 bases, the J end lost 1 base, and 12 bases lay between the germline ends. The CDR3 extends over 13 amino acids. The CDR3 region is CSVGVQTQETQYF. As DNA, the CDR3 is TGCAGCGTCGGGGTGCAGACCCAAGAGACCCAGTACTTC.

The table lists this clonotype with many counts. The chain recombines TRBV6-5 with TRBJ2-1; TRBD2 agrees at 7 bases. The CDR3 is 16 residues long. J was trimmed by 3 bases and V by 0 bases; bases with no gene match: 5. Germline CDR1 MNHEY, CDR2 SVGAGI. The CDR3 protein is CASSYSLALIYNEQFF. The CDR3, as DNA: TGTGCCAGCAGTTACTCACTAGCGTTGATCTACAATGAGCAGTTCTTC.

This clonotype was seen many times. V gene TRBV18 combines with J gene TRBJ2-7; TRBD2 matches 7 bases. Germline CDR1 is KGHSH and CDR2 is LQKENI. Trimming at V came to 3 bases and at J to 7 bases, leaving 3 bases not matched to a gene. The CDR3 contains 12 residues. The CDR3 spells CASSPGGWEQYF. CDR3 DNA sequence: TGTGCCAGCTCACCGGGAGGGTGGGAGCAGTACTTC.

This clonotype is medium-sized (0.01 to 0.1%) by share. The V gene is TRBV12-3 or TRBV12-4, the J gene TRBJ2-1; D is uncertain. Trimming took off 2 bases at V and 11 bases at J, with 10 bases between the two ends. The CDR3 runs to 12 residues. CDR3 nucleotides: TGTGCCAGCAGTTTATCCTTGGAAAAGCAGTTCTTC. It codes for CASSLSLEKQFF.

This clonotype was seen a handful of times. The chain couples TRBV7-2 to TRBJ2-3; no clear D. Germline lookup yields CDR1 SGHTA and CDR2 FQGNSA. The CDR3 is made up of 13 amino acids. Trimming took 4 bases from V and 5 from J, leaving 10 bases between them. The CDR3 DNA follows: TGTGCCAGCAGCTCCTTGTGGGGAGATACGCAGTATTTT. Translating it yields CASSSLWGDTQYF.

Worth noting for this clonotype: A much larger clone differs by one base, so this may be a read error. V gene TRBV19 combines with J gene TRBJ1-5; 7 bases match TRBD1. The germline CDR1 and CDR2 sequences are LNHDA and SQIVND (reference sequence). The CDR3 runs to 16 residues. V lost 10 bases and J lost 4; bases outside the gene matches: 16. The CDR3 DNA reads TGTGCCAATACCCCGGGGCGGGGACAGACAAATCAGCCCCAGCATTTT. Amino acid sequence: CANTPGRGQTNQPQHF. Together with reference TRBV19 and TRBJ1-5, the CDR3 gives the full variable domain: DGGITQSPKYLFRKEGQNVTLSCEQNLNHDAMYWYRQDPGQGLRLIYYSQIVNDFQKGDIAEGYSVSREKKESFPLTVTSAQKNPTAFYLCANTPGRGQTNQPQHFGDGTRLSIL.

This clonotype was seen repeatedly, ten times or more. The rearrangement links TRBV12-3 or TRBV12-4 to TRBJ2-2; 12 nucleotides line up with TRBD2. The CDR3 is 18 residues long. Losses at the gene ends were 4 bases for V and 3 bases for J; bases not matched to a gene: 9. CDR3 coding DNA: TGTGCCAGCAGTTGGAGGACTAGCGGGACCCGGCACACCGGGGAGCTGTTTTTT. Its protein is CASSWRTSGTRHTGELFF.

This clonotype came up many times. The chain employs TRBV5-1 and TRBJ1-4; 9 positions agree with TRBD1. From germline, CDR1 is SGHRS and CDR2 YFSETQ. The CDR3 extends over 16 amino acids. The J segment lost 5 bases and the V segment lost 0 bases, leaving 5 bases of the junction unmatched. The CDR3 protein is CASSLGPGTGNEKLFF. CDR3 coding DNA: TGCGCCAGCAGCTTGGGCCCCGGGACAGGGAATGAAAAACTGTTTTTT.

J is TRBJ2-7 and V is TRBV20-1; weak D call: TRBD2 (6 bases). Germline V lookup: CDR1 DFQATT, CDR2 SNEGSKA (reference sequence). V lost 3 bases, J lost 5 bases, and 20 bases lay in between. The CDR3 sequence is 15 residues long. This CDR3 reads CSARSRGRGVNEQYF. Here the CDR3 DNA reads TGCAGTGCTAGGTCGCGGGGTAGAGGGGTCAACGAGCAGTACTTC.

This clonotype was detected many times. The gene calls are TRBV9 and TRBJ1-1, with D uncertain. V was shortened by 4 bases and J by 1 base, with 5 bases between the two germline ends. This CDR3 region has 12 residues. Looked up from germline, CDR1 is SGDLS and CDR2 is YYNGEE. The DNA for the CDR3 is TGTGCCAGCAGCCAAGGGAACACTGAAGCTTTCTTT. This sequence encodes CASSQGNTEAFF.

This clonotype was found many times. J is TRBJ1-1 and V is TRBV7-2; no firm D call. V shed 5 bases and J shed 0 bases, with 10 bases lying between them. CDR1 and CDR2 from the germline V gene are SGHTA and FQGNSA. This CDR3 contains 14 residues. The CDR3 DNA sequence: TGTGCCAGCAGCCGGGCCCTTATGAACACTGAAGCTTTCTTT. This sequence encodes CASSRALMNTEAFF.